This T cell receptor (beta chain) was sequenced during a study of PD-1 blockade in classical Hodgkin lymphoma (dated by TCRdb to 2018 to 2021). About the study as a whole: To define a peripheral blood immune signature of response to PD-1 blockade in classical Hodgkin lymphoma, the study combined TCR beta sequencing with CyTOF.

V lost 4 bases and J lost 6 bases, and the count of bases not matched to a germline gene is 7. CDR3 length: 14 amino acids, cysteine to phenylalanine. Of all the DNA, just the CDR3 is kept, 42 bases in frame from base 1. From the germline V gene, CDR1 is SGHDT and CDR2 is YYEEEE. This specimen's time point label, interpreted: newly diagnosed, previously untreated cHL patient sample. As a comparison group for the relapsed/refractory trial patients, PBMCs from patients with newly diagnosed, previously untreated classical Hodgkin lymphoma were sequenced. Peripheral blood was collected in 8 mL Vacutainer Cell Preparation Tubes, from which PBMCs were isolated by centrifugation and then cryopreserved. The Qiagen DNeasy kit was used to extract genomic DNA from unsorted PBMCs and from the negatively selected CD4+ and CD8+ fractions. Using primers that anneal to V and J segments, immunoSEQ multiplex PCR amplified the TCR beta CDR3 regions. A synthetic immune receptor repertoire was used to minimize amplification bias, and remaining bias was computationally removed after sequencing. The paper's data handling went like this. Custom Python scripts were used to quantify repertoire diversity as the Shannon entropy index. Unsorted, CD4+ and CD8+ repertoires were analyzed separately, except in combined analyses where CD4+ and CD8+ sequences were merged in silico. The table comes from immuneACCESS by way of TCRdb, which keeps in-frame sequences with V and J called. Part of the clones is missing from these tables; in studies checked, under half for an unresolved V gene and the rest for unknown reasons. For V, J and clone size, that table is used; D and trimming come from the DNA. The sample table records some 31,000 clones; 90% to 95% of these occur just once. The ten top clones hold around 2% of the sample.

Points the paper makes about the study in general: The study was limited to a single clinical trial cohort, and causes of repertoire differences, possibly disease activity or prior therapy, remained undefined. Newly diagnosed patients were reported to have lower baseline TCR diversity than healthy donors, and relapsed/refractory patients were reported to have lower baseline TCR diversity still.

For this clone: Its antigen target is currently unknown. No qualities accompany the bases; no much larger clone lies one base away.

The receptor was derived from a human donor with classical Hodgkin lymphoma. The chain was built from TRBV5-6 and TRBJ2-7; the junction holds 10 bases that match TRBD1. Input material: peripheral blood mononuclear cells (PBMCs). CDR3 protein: CASSGPGQGTEQYF. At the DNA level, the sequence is TGTGCCAGCAGCGGGCCGGGACAGGGGACCGAGCAGTACTTC. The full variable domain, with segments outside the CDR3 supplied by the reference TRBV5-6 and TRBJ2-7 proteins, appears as DAGVTQSPTHLIKTRGQQVTLRCSPKSGHDTVSWYQQALGQGPQFIFQYYEEEERQRGNFPDRFSGHQFPNYSSELNVNALLLGDSALYLCASSGPGQGTEQYFGPGTRLTVT.